The T cell receptor beta chain under discussion was sequenced for a study of shared clonotypes between healthy human individuals. The V gene's germline CDR1 is MDHEN and CDR2 SYDVKM. V was pared by 7 bases and J by 0 bases, with 15 bases between. CDR3 length equals 15 residues. Deep level was the assay's run setting. Repertoires were generated with immunoSEQ multiplex PCR, while TCRdb's copy carries only in-frame clones and drops some. The table includes roughly 2.2 million clones, approximately 93% detected once. The rearrangement uses TRBV28 and TRBJ1-1, with D possibly TRBD1 on 6 matching bases. The source material was naive CD4+ T cells from PBMCs. Specified subset: CD45RA+ positively selected. The receptor was derived from a man between 18 and 35 years old in good health. Some clones in this sample may be carry-over from other donors' samples. Written as DNA, the CDR3 is TGTGCCAGCACTCCTGCGGGGGGCTTGAACACTGAAGCTTTCTTT. Its protein product is CASTPAGGLNTEAFF.